This TCR beta chain was recovered during a study of cytomegalovirus exposure and HLA in healthy donors (TCRdb year 2017). For the wider study: According to an earlier analysis of a few hundred of the donors, about 179 million T cells yielded over 90 million unique TCR beta sequences and more than 250 Gb of sequence data. Approximately 300 gigabases of sequencing data and 80 million or so unique TCR sequences were included in an early release covering about 600 HLA-typed donors. To study patterns of TCR occurrence, a later analysis re-analyzed previously published TCR beta repertoires from 666 donors and added high-resolution HLA genotyping. An earlier analysis of around 580 of the donors used high-throughput TCR beta sequencing to judge whether each TCR beta V gene segment behaved as functional or pseudogenic. In the later analysis, no new phenotypic data were used to find candidate immune exposures; instead, reliance was placed on TCR beta sequences and their occurrence across donors. High-throughput TCR immunosequencing, statistical association of individual TCRs with disease status, and machine learning were combined to predict cytomegalovirus infection status. A separate validation cohort of more than 100 different subjects was used in addition to the roughly 720-subject first cohort. Both class I and class II loci were covered by HLA typing, at four-digit resolution. The number of donors typed differed by locus, with roughly 620-640 for A, B, C, DRB1 and DQB1, roughly 550 for DQA1, nearly 610 for DPA1, and 472 for DPB1. Genome-wide SNP genotypes for about 65% of the roughly 670 donors were used in a later genetic analysis, which treated that subset as a discovery cohort. Across approximately 400 genotyped donors of the cohort, an average of about 240,000 unique TCR beta nucleotide sequences per donor were sequenced, and approximately 17% of those sequences were non-productive. Of the approximately 400 genotyped donors, roughly 80% were placed in the genetic ancestry cluster associated with self-reported Caucasian donors. Five DR-DQ haplotypes were handled as single units for association and clustering, since linkage in the cohort was strong. Donor age, sex, ethnicity and CMV serostatus were collected together with the repertoire data. All discovery cohort repertoires had been generated using a single sequencing platform. The study was designed to test whether signatures of past pathogen exposure could be identified by cataloging public T cell receptors. Using immunosequencing, the study profiled T cell repertoires from fewer than 700 subjects and related those repertoires to cytomegalovirus serostatus. Overall study results and their limits: Compared with equally common non-associated chains, HLA-associated TCR beta chains in a later analysis were more clonally expanded and had lower generation probabilities. It was suggested by the authors that the approach could potentially be generalized to other disease states and immunological phenotypes. According to a later analysis, TCR association rates differed among HLA loci, with DRB1 alleles showing the most associated TCRs and HLA-C alleles showing the fewest. In a later analysis, most CMV-associated TCR beta chains were found to appear HLA-restricted, with HLA associations seemingly driven largely by CMV exposure. The only immune exposure information available for the cohort was CMV serostatus. Sequencing depth was assumed to be roughly uniform across donors in the presence/absence analyses, though that assumption may not hold. A later genetic analysis reported fewer N-insertions in productive TCRs among donors in an Asian-associated ancestry cluster than the roughly 620-donor mean. Most TCR sequences were seen in very few donors, while some public TCRs were found in many individuals. In a later genetic analysis, a missense DCLRE1C variant was associated with V-gene and J-gene trimming of TCR beta chains, and the association was replicated in an independent cohort. A further reported finding was that TCR beta sequences accurately predicted the HLA-A and HLA-B alleles for most subjects in the first cohort. A later analysis reported that several top co-occurrence clusters appeared linked to parvovirus B19, influenza, CMV and Epstein-Barr virus. When HLA alleles, especially DR and DQ, strongly co-occurred, attributing TCR associations to individual alleles was difficult. Correlated functional status among segregating V segments might be attributable to linkage disequilibrium, but an unknown experimental factor could not be ruled out. In vitro tests confirmed that three of the cytomegalovirus-associated TCR beta chains recognize cytomegalovirus antigens. HLA typing was unavailable for some donors at each locus, so association tests used only the typed subset. At a false discovery rate of 0.05, a later analysis linked 15,000 to 20,000 TCR beta sequences to specific HLA alleles. Because counts were too low, 15 to 20 rarely observed V segments, including chromosome 9 orphons, were excluded from the earlier analysis of some 590 of the donors. Because the 87-base-pair reads could not distinguish some IMGT-functional V segments, including TRBV6-2 and TRBV6-3, those segments were excluded. An earlier analysis of around 600 of the donors showed that most TCR beta V segments appeared in productive rearrangements either about 87% or about 30% of the time, which broadly matched IMGT annotations. In both the original and validation cohorts, the classifier was reported to diagnose cytomegalovirus status with high specificity and sensitivity. Only TCR beta chains were sequenced in this cohort, and the absence of alpha or paired-chain data limited detectable features. A group of highly shared sequence variants was considered likely to be a technical artifact of the sequencing pipeline. The study listed 150 to 200 TCR beta chains as associated with cytomegalovirus.

As to this clone: Its antigen target is currently unknown. Base qualities are not at hand, and no much larger clone is one base apart.

The library was obtained by the immunoSEQ multiplex PCR assay. A mixture of 60 forward primers for TCR Vbeta segments and 13 reverse primers for TCR Jbeta segments was used in the multiplex PCR. A multiplex PCR assay on genomic DNA amplified the CDR3 region of rearranged TCR beta genes. Amplified TCR beta libraries were sequenced as 87-base-pair reads on the Illumina HiSeq System. From the authors' description of their analysis: A later analysis tallied 75 million to 95 million unique TCR beta chains across the 666 repertoires, and some 10 million of those chains were shared by two or more donors. A nearest-neighbor algorithm error-corrected the raw reads and collapsed the reads into unique sequences, merging closely related sequences to remove PCR and sequencing errors. Alignment of CDR3 sequences to IMGT reference sequences was used to assign V, D and J gene segments. For a sequence to be retained, a match of at least six nucleotides to both a V gene segment and a J gene segment was required. Rearrangements were called productive when the CDR3 lacked stop codons and stayed in frame with V and J; all others were non-productive. Following IMGT convention, CDR3 was defined as the stretch from the second conserved V-encoded cysteine up to the conserved J-encoded phenylalanine. The earlier analysis of 587 of the donors excluded sequences that lacked an unambiguous match to a single V gene segment. An earlier analysis of about 600 of the donors called V segments functional above 56.7% productive rearrangements and segregating when the between-donor standard deviation exceeded 5%. To diagnose cytomegalovirus status from the catalog of TCR beta chain sequences, a statistical classification framework was built. In a later analysis, TCR nucleotide sequences were compared against IMGT/GENE-DB human TR gene sequences so that V and J genes could be assigned. The TCRdist pipeline was used in a later analysis to assign CDR3 sequences and most-parsimonious VDJ recombination scenarios. In a later analysis, each TCR beta chain was defined by its CDR3 amino acid sequence together with its V-gene family, and reads lacking a unique V-gene family were excluded. A later analysis removed 592 highly shared, low-generation-probability nucleotide sequences to deal with suspected cross-contamination and a sequencing artifact. For each public chain, a later analysis derived a clonal expansion index from normalized ranks of inferred template counts within each repertoire. In a later analysis, generation probabilities were computed using a VDJ recombination model fitted to out-of-frame rearrangements, and the results were checked against IGoR. Hypergeometric tests were used in a later analysis to score TCR-TCR, TCR-HLA and TCR-CMV co-occurrence, with a repertoire-size bias correction applied to the TCR pairs. False discovery rates were estimated in a later analysis by permuting HLA or CMV assignments 20 times. In a later analysis, co-occurring TCRs were grouped using DBSCAN, and TCRdist sequence similarity was added for clustering within HLA-allele-positive subsets. Repertoires with fewer than 30,000 or more than 120,000 public chains were left out of co-occurrence clustering, as were five repertoires with anomalous nucleotide sharing. TCRdb retrieved this table from immuneACCESS and kept in-frame rearrangements only. Not all clones are present; in checked studies, unresolved V genes account for under half, and no reason is known for the remainder. V, J and clone size derive from that table, while D and trimming were established from the DNA sequence. This sample has about 160,000 clones in its table, and almost 80% of those were observed once. Approximately 1.3% of the sample is taken by the ten largest.

In total, fewer than 750 healthy bone marrow donors made up the cohort. All cohort members were sampled while nominally healthy, although unrecorded immune exposures were likely present. The donor was CMV seronegative and was included in the group of 352 seronegative cohort members. Each donor provided a peripheral blood sample, and peripheral blood mononuclear cells were used for TCR beta sequencing. Genomic DNA was extracted from the blood cell samples with the Qiagen DNeasy Blood Extraction Kit. CDR3 length: 14 amino acids, cysteine to phenylalanine. Solely the CDR3 DNA is kept, with 42 bases framed from the first base. According to the germline V gene, CDR1 reads MDHEN and CDR2 reads SYDVKM.

The rearrangement joined TRBV28 to TRBJ2-5; the D segment could be TRBD1, given 5 matching bases. The J call may be faulty, since TRBJ2-7 better matches the DNA end. The TCR was taken from a man aged 25-45 years in good health and CMV-seronegative. Sequenced material: PBMCs. CDR3 sequence: CASNPTDPFYEQYF. DNA sequence: TGTGCCAGCAATCCGACAGACCCTTTCTACGAGCAGTACTTC.